This T cell receptor beta chain was recovered during a study of T cells expressing NK-cell markers (dated by TCRdb to 2018 to 2020). With regard to the full study: Three sorted T-cell subsets (CD3+CD56+NKG2C+, CD3+CD56+NKG2C- and CD3+CD56-NKG2C+) from under ten donors had their TCR beta-chain repertoires profiled. Among the eight sequenced donors, seven were HCMV-seropositive and one was HCMV-seronegative. Randomly selected healthy volunteers, three men and five women, were used as the eight sequenced donors. Libraries were sequenced as 2 x 150 bp reads on Illumina HiSeq 2000/2500, MiSeq or NextSeq. Points the paper makes about the study in general: It remained unclear whether the expanded NKG2C-expressing T cell clones were specific for HCMV antigens. Those dominant clonotypes were again the most abundant among CD3+CD56-NKG2C+ cells in a handful of donors, at about 25-60.1%. In a handful of donors, the dominant CD3+CD56+NKG2C+ clonotypes were among the top 10 CD8+ clonotypes and accounted for about 1.0-7.0% of CD8+ T cells.

Inclusive of the bounding cysteine and phenylalanine, the CDR3 is 14 residues long. No DNA is listed. The germline V gene sets CDR1 to SGHAT and CDR2 to FQNNGV. A commercial ELISA kit detecting HCMV-specific IgG in serum was used to determine HCMV serostatus. Peripheral blood mononuclear cells were isolated from blood by Ficoll density gradient centrifugation. As regards this clonotype: The clone's antigen remains unknown.

Sequenced on an Illumina HiSeq 2000. The TCR beta cDNA libraries were made using 5'RACE template switching, a step that added both a universal primer site and unique molecular identifiers. cDNA synthesis was primed from the TCR beta constant segment and was followed by two successive PCR amplification steps. Regarding the original processing steps: MIGEC was used to demultiplex reads and group reads by UMI, and MiTCR was used to assemble and quantify clonotypes. To exclude erroneous sequences, only TCR cDNA sequences supported by at least two reads were retained. The tcR package was used for downstream repertoire analysis, and clonotypes were matched between fractions using CDR3 nucleotide sequence together with V segment. VDJmatch was used to annotate antigen specificity against VDJdb, with one amino acid substitution in CDR3 permitted. TCRdb reprocessed the reads and lists each CDR3 protein sequence as a single entry, with no DNA. TCRdb, not the original authors, processed these V and J calls. The table for this sample records around 380,000 distinct CDR3 sequences. The top ten constitute around a tenth of the sample.

The receptor was isolated from a woman between 45 and 65 years old in good health. Donor details come from another sample of the same person, matched by shared clones. The sequence links TRBV11-2 to TRBJ2-1; TCRdb proposes TRBD2, but this gene call is untestable without DNA. The source material was blood T cells: a sorted CD56 or NKG2C T cell subset, CD4+ or CD8+ T cells, or bulk PBMC T cells (not recorded which). The CDR3 protein sequence reads: CASSLAGVSNEQFF.